This TCR beta chain was recorded in a study of blood T cell repertoires in COVID-19. Across the study: Sample material is recorded as cDNA or gDNA derived from T cells, B-cell-depleted T cells, or PBMCs.

Assay: immunoSEQ multiplex PCR; the TCRdb copy retains only in-frame clones and omits some. The sample gives over 85,000 clones, approximately 86% of which show up once; about 5.7% is in the top ten. Source material: peripheral blood. The sequence was obtained from a woman in her forties or fifties with COVID-19, enrolled during active disease.

The CDR3 loop is CASSYRDRGGGELFF. The CDR3 nucleotides read TGTGCCAGCAGTTACCGGGACAGGGGAGGCGGGGAGCTGTTTTTT. The chain combines TRBV6-2 or TRBV6-3 with TRBJ2-2, with 10 nucleotides matching TRBD1. Germline V gene data show CDR1 as MNHEY and CDR2 as SVGEGT. The trim removed 2 bases at V and 7 bases at J, leaving 4 bases unmatched. CDR3 size: 15 residues.